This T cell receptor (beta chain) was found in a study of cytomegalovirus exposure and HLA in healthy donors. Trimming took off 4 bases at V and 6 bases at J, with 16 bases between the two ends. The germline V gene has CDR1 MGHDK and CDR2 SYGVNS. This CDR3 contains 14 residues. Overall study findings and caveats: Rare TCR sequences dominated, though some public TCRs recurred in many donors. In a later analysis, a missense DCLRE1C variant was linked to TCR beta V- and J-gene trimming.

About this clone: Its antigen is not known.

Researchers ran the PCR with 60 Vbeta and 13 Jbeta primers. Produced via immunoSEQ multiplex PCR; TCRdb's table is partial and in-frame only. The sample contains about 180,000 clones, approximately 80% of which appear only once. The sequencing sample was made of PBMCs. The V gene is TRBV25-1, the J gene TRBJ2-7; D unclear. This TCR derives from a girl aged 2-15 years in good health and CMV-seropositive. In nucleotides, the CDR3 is TGTGCCAGCAGTGGGCACCTATTCCTAGGCGAGCAGTACTTC. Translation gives CASSGHLFLGEQYF.